This is a list of T cell receptor beta chains from one sample in a study of blood T cell repertoires in COVID-19. Method: immunoSEQ multiplex PCR; TCRdb's copy keeps in-frame clones and lacks some. Of tens of thousands of clones listed, 70% to 85% are singletons. Sequenced sample: peripheral blood. The receptors shown here come from a man in his fifties with active or convalescent COVID-19. Both conserved end residues are part of each CDR3. The D gene is left open where the match is weak. Clone sizes are given selectively: once, few, many, or a class where the clone is expanded.

d_call cdr3_length clone_size j_call v_call cdr3_aa cdr3_nt
- 12 many TRBJ2-7 TRBV29-1 CSTSSGAYEQYF TGCAGTACTTCCTCCGGGGCCTACGAGCAGTACTTC
TRBD2 17 many TRBJ2-1 TRBV9 CASSVATLGLAGNEQFF TGTGCCAGCAGCGTAGCTACGCTTGGACTAGCCGGCAATGAGCAGTTCTTC
TRBD1 13 few TRBJ2-7 TRBV3-1/TRBV3-2 CASSPGQAAGQYF TGTGCCAGCAGCCCTGGACAGGCCGCAGGGCAGTACTTC
TRBD1 13 - TRBJ1-2 TRBV6-4 CASSEAGGVGYTF TGTGCCAGCAGTGAGGCAGGGGGCGTTGGCTACACCTTC
- 11 - TRBJ1-1 TRBV30 CAWSGAREAFF TGTGCCTGGAGTGGGGCCAGGGAAGCTTTCTTT
TRBD1 17 - TRBJ2-2 TRBV24-1 CATSDLGTGGDTGELFF TGTGCCACCAGTGATTTGGGGACAGGGGGCGACACCGGGGAGCTGTTTTTT
- 13 - TRBJ1-2 TRBV27 CASSPGGGYRYTF TGTGCCAGCAGTCCCGGCGGGGGGTACCGCTACACCTTC
TRBD1 16 - TRBJ2-3 TRBV5-4 CASSLEDRVATDTQYF TGTGCCAGCAGCTTGGAGGACAGGGTCGCCACAGATACGCAGTATTTT
TRBD2 16 - TRBJ2-4 TRBV11-1 CASSSRLAGAHNIQYF TGTGCCAGCAGCTCCCGACTAGCGGGGGCCCACAACATTCAGTACTTC
- 16 few TRBJ1-2 TRBV3-1/TRBV3-2 CASSQDRRTPTDGYTF TGTGCCAGCAGCCAAGATCGTCGGACACCCACCGATGGCTACACCTTC
TRBD1 15 - TRBJ2-7 TRBV25-1 CASSETGTGGYEQYF TGTGCCAGCAGTGAAACCGGGACAGGGGGCTACGAGCAGTACTTC
TRBD1 15 - TRBJ2-4 TRBV19 CASSMGDRAKNIQYF TGTGCCAGTAGTATGGGGGACAGGGCCAAAAACATTCAGTACTTC
TRBD1 11 - TRBJ1-1 TRBV20-1 CSADRETEAFF TGCAGTGCTGACAGGGAAACTGAAGCTTTCTTT
- 20 - TRBJ2-7 TRBV21-1 CASSKPHSPSGGLLCYEQYF TGTGCCAGCAGCAAGCCACACAGCCCTAGCGGGGGGCTCCTATGTTACGAGCAGTACTTC
- 11 - TRBJ1-1 TRBV5-5 CASSWSTEAFF TGTGCCAGCAGCTGGAGTACTGAAGCTTTCTTT
- 15 - TRBJ2-7 TRBV7-2 CASSFMKLLSYEQYF TGTGCCAGCAGCTTTATGAAGCTCCTCTCCTACGAGCAGTACTTC
- 16 - TRBJ2-3 TRBV5-1 CASRDRLGRGTDTQYF TGCGCCAGCAGGGACCGTTTGGGCAGGGGCACAGATACGCAGTATTTT
- 15 - TRBJ1-1 TRBV28 CAIRPEGTGNTEAFF TGTGCCATCCGGCCGGAGGGAACAGGGAACACTGAAGCTTTCTTT
TRBD1 14 few TRBJ2-3 TRBV18 CASRDRGSTDTQYF TGTGCCAGCCGGGACAGGGGGAGCACAGATACGCAGTATTTT
- 14 - TRBJ2-7 TRBV18 CASSPITRGNEQYF TGTGCCAGCTCACCAATTACCCGGGGTAACGAGCAGTACTTC
- 15 few TRBJ1-6 TRBV5-4 CASSAGDRSGSPLHF TGTGCCAGCAGCGCGGGAGACAGGAGTGGTTCACCCCTCCACTTT
- 14 - TRBJ1-5 TRBV6-6 CASSLQGGDQPQHF TGTGCCAGCAGTTTACAGGGTGGGGATCAGCCCCAGCATTTT
TRBD1 14 - TRBJ2-7 TRBV27 CASSFSGTEYEQYF TGTGCCAGCAGTTTTAGTGGGACAGAATACGAGCAGTACTTC
- 11 many TRBJ1-1 TRBV10-3 CATQNQERAFF TGTGCCACCCAGAATCAGGAAAGAGCTTTCTTT
- 14 - TRBJ2-7 TRBV4-1 CASSQVESSYEQYF TGCGCCAGCAGCCAAGTTGAGAGCTCCTACGAGCAGTACTTC
- 16 few TRBJ1-1 TRBV5-8 CASSLVGTGMGTEAFF TGTGCCAGCAGCTTGGTTGGCACAGGGATGGGTACTGAAGCTTTCTTT
- 15 - TRBJ1-5 TRBV5-8 CASSSGQGVVQPQHF TGTGCCAGCAGCTCAGGACAAGGAGTCGTTCAGCCCCAGCATTTT
TRBD2 17 - TRBJ2-3 TRBV7-2 CASSPYPTGTSTDTQYF TGTGCCAGCAGCCCATACCCAACCGGGACTAGTACAGATACGCAGTATTTT
- 12 - TRBJ1-1 TRBV5-1 CASSITGAEAFF TGCGCCAGCAGCATCACAGGTGCTGAAGCTTTCTTT
- 16 - TRBJ2-7 TRBV10-3 CAISARRDIRRDEQYF TGTGCCATCAGTGCCCGCCGGGACATCCGACGCGACGAGCAGTACTTC
TRBD1 17 - TRBJ1-2 TRBV7-9 CASSPPGQGDLRYGYTF TGTGCCAGCAGCCCACCGGGACAGGGTGATTTACGGTATGGCTACACCTTC
TRBD2 18 - TRBJ2-5 TRBV9 CASSHPPASGGAGETQYF TGTGCCAGCAGCCACCCCCCAGCAAGCGGGGGGGCCGGGGAGACCCAGTACTTC
TRBD1 13 once TRBJ1-2 TRBV11-1 CASSPGQHYGYTF TGTGCCAGCAGCCCGGGACAGCACTATGGCTACACCTTC
- 14 - TRBJ2-7 TRBV6-2/TRBV6-3 CASSYAQVHNEQYF TGTGCCAGCAGTTACGCACAGGTCCACAACGAGCAGTACTTC
- 14 - TRBJ2-2 TRBV4-1 CASSRAVNTGELFF TGCGCCAGCAGCCGTGCGGTTAACACCGGGGAGCTGTTTTTT
- 13 - TRBJ1-1 TRBV18 CASSPGTSRQAFF TGTGCCAGCTCACCTGGGACATCTAGACAGGCTTTCTTT
- 12 - TRBJ1-2 TRBV10-3 CAIREGRDGYTF TGTGCCATCAGGGAGGGGCGGGATGGCTACACCTTC
- 15 - TRBJ1-6 TRBV7-9 CASSQRGKYNSPLHF TGTGCCAGCAGCCAAAGGGGTAAGTATAATTCACCCCTCCACTTT
TRBD2 16 few TRBJ2-1 TRBV5-1 CASSLAQSGGNNEQFF TGCGCCAGCAGCTTGGCCCAAAGCGGGGGAAACAATGAGCAGTTCTTC
TRBD1 15 - TRBJ1-1 TRBV19 CASTAWTGENTEAFF TGTGCCAGTACCGCATGGACAGGGGAGAACACTGAAGCTTTCTTT
- 13 - TRBJ1-1 TRBV12-3/TRBV12-4 CASSQVEDTEAFF TGTGCCAGCAGCCAAGTAGAGGACACTGAAGCTTTCTTT
TRBD1 15 few TRBJ2-3 TRBV19 CASSIRTGFTDTQYF TGTGCCAGTAGTATCCGGACAGGTTTCACAGATACGCAGTATTTT
- 15 - TRBJ1-1 TRBV11-1 CASSLQGLGGDEAFF TGTGCCAGCAGCCTCCAAGGGTTGGGGGGGGATGAAGCTTTCTTT
- 19 - TRBJ2-6 TRBV2 CASKGGCGTPCSGANVLTF TGTGCCAGCAAAGGGGGCTGCGGGACACCGTGCTCTGGGGCCAACGTCCTGACTTTC
TRBD1 13 few TRBJ2-7 TRBV6-6 CAISRDSPYEQYF TGTGCCATCTCCCGGGACAGTCCCTACGAGCAGTACTTC
- 19 few TRBJ2-2 TRBV4-1 CASSPSVLQRERNTGELFF TGCGCCAGCAGCCCGTCGGTGCTACAAAGGGAGCGCAACACCGGGGAGCTGTTTTTT